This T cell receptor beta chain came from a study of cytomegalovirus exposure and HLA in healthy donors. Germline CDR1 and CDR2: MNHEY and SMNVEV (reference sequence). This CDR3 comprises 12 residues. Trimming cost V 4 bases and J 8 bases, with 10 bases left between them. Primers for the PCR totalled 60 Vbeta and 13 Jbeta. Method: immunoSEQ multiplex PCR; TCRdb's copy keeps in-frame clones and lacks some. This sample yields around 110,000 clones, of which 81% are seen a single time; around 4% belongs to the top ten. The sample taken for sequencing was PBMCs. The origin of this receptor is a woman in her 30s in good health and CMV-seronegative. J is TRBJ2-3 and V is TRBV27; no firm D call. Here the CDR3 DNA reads TGTGCCAGCAGTTCTCGTCAGTTTACGCAGTATTTT. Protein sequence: CASSSRQFTQYF.